This T cell receptor beta chain was identified during a study of identical twins. Healthy Caucasians provided all donations. A single record per CDR3 protein comes from TCRdb applying MiXCR to the 5' RACE reads. This repertoire shows around 670,000 distinct CDR3 sequences, roughly 6% found once; its top ten account for around 2%. Germline assignment: CDR1 LGHNA and CDR2 YNFKEQ. With 1 base removed from V and 2 bases from J, the gap between germline ends came to 9 bases. The CDR3 covers 15 residues. General study results and limits: Conclusions rested on cross-sectional statistics rather than following the same donors.

There are a few counts of this clonotype. Its matching antigen is unknown. Source material: naive T cells sorted from blood. The sequence was collected from a man in his late teens or twenties in good health. This chain links TRBV4-2 with TRBJ2-1, with a weak D call TRBD2 (6 bases). The DNA for the CDR3 is TGTGCCAGCAGCCAAGTGGCTAGCGCCTACAATGAGCAGTTCTTC. Protein product: CASSQVASAYNEQFF.